This is a list of T cell receptor beta chains from one sample in a study of blood T cell repertoires in COVID-19. Libraries were prepared by immunoSEQ multiplex PCR; TCRdb keeps only in-frame clonotypes and omits some of them. The sample gives over 50,000 clones, approximately 83% of which show up once; about 14% is in the top ten. The material sequenced was peripheral blood. The receptors come from a human donor in a cohort sampled during active COVID-19. The CDR3 runs from the conserved cysteine through the conserved F or W. A D gene is named only where the DNA matches it firmly. The size entry is marked missing in some rows and otherwise reads once, few, many or a size class.

NA	TRBV11-3	TRBJ2-2	NA	13	CASSLDPGRGLFF	TGTGCCAGCAGCTTAGATCCCGGCAGGGGGCTGTTTTTT
TRBD1	TRBV5-1	TRBJ1-6	NA	16	CASTSDAGGSNSPLHF	TGCGCCAGCACCTCCGATGCAGGGGGGTCCAATTCACCCCTCCACTTT
NA	TRBV11-2	TRBJ2-2	NA	15	CASSLVAGRVGELFF	TGTGCCAGCAGCTTAGTGGCGGGGAGAGTCGGGGAGCTGTTTTTT
NA	TRBV21-1	TRBJ2-7	few	16	CASSAQRTGVNYEQYF	TGTGCCAGCAGCGCCCAACGGACAGGGGTGAATTACGAGCAGTACTTC
NA	TRBV5-4	TRBJ2-5	NA	15	CASSLVGSKGKTQYF	TGTGCCAGCAGCTTGGTCGGGAGTAAGGGAAAGACCCAGTACTTC
NA	TRBV21-1	TRBJ2-7	NA	20	CASSIPPTGLAGQTHYEQYF	TGTGCCAGCAGCATACCCCCAACGGGACTAGCGGGACAGACCCACTACGAGCAGTACTTC
NA	TRBV27	TRBJ1-2	NA	13	CASSLRGSGGYTF	TGTGCCAGCAGTTTAAGAGGGTCCGGTGGCTACACCTTC
TRBD2	TRBV19	TRBJ2-2	NA	17	CASSIGVTSVRAGELFF	TGTGCCAGTAGTATCGGGGTGACTAGCGTGAGGGCCGGGGAGCTGTTTTTT
NA	TRBV19	TRBJ1-1	once	13	CASFGAVYTEAFF	TGTGCCAGCTTTGGGGCGGTGTATACTGAAGCTTTCTTT
TRBD1	TRBV28	TRBJ1-6	few	14	CASTPGQGLSPLHF	TGTGCCAGCACGCCGGGACAGGGCCTTTCACCCCTCCACTTT
TRBD2	TRBV11-2	TRBJ2-7	NA	15	CASSLGLSGNYEQYF	TGTGCCAGCAGCTTAGGTTTAAGCGGGAACTACGAGCAGTACTTC
TRBD1	TRBV11-2	TRBJ2-5	NA	13	CASSSDRGETQYF	TGTGCCAGCAGCTCTGACAGGGGGGAGACCCAGTACTTC
NA	TRBV18	TRBJ2-1	NA	16	CASSPLLAQGYNEQFF	TGTGCCAGCTCACCCTTACTAGCGCAGGGGTACAATGAGCAGTTCTTC
NA	TRBV28	TRBJ1-1	NA	14	CASSSTLRLTEAFF	TGTGCCAGCAGTTCAACACTCCGACTTACTGAAGCTTTCTTT
TRBD1	TRBV5-1	TRBJ2-1	NA	18	CASSLDNRDRSTYNEQFF	TGCGCCAGCAGCTTGGACAACAGGGACAGGTCGACCTACAATGAGCAGTTCTTC
NA	TRBV5-5	TRBJ1-6	NA	15	CASSPPGVSNSPLHF	TGTGCCAGCAGTCCCCCAGGGGTTAGCAATTCACCCCTCCACTTT
TRBD2	TRBV9	TRBJ2-1	few	16	CASSARGGRGYNEQFF	TGTGCCAGCAGCGCGAGAGGCGGGAGGGGGTACAATGAGCAGTTCTTC
TRBD1	TRBV12-5	TRBJ1-4	NA	14	CASGTGTGAEKLFF	TGTGCTAGTGGCACCGGGACAGGGGCCGAAAAACTGTTTTTT
TRBD2	TRBV7-6	TRBJ2-7	NA	14	CASSQTSGSYEQYF	TGTGCCAGCAGCCAGACTAGCGGCTCCTACGAGCAGTACTTC
TRBD2	TRBV18	TRBJ2-7	NA	14	CASSPSSGPYEQYF	TGTGCCAGCTCACCCTCTAGCGGGCCCTACGAGCAGTACTTC
NA	TRBV5-1	TRBJ2-2	NA	14	CASSYSDSTGELFF	TGCGCCAGCAGCTATTCGGACAGCACCGGGGAGCTGTTTTTT
TRBD2	TRBV5-1	TRBJ2-7	NA	15	CASSLVAGGSYEQYF	TGCGCCAGCAGCTTGGTGGCGGGAGGGTCCTACGAGCAGTACTTC
TRBD1	TRBV10-3	TRBJ2-7	once	14	CAIRDRGTSYEQYF	TGTGCCATCAGAGACAGGGGAACCTCCTACGAGCAGTACTTC
NA	TRBV5-8	TRBJ1-5	NA	14	CASSFGQGYQPQHF	TGTGCCAGCAGCTTCGGGCAGGGGTATCAGCCCCAGCATTTT
NA	TRBV7-2	TRBJ2-1	NA	13	CASSLGINNEQFF	TGTGCCAGCAGCCTCGGGATCAACAATGAGCAGTTCTTC
NA	TRBV11-3	TRBJ2-3	NA	13	CASKERGTDTQYF	TGTGCCAGCAAGGAGCGCGGCACAGATACGCAGTATTTT
NA	TRBV28	TRBJ2-5	NA	13	CASSLPYRETQYF	TGTGCCAGCAGTTTACCTTACCGGGAGACCCAGTACTTC
NA	TRBV6-5	TRBJ1-1	once	16	CASSLNPGHMNTEAFF	TGTGCCAGCAGTTTAAATCCGGGACACATGAACACTGAAGCTTTCTTT
NA	TRBV11-2	TRBJ1-1	NA	13	CASRRGQNTEAFF	TGTGCCAGCAGACGAGGACAGAACACTGAAGCTTTCTTT
TRBD2	TRBV5-1	TRBJ2-5	NA	15	CASILHSGSRETQYF	TGCGCCAGCATTCTTCATAGCGGGAGTCGGGAGACCCAGTACTTC
TRBD1	TRBV5-1	TRBJ2-3	NA	16	CASSLYPDRATDTQYF	TGCGCCAGCAGCTTGTATCCTGACAGGGCAACAGATACGCAGTATTTT
NA	TRBV12-5	TRBJ2-4	once	14	CASGLGEAQNIQYF	TGTGCTAGTGGTTTGGGAGAGGCCCAAAACATTCAGTACTTC
NA	TRBV28	TRBJ1-1	NA	14	CASSLAQGFTEAFF	TGTGCCAGCAGTTTGGCCCAGGGATTCACTGAAGCTTTCTTT
TRBD1	TRBV28	TRBJ2-2	NA	16	CASRPGQATFTGELFF	TGTGCCAGCAGGCCGGGACAGGCGACGTTCACCGGGGAGCTGTTTTTT
TRBD2	TRBV19	TRBJ2-7	once	16	CASSPWTSGRENEQYF	TGTGCCAGTAGTCCGTGGACTAGCGGGAGAGAAAACGAGCAGTACTTC
TRBD2	TRBV15	TRBJ2-3	NA	16	CATSRDVASGRDTQYF	TGTGCCACCAGCAGAGATGTCGCTAGCGGGAGGGATACGCAGTATTTT
NA	TRBV12-2	TRBJ2-7	NA	16	CASRLNLGVPSAEQYF	TGTGCAAGTCGCTTAAATCTGGGGGTGCCTAGCGCCGAGCAGTACTTC
TRBD1	TRBV7-2	TRBJ2-7	NA	13	CASSPDRGYEQYF	TGTGCCAGCAGCCCAGACAGGGGGTACGAGCAGTACTTC
NA	TRBV7-9	TRBJ2-6	NA	15	CASSPTGSGANVLTF	TGTGCCAGCAGCCCCACAGGGTCTGGGGCCAACGTCCTGACTTTC
NA	TRBV5-5	TRBJ2-1	NA	16	CASSQRPSAAFNEQFF	TGTGCCAGCAGCCAGAGACCCTCGGCGGCTTTCAATGAGCAGTTCTTC
NA	TRBV14	TRBJ1-1	NA	17	CASSQDWGRGPNTEAFF	TGTGCCAGCAGCCAAGATTGGGGGCGGGGGCCGAACACTGAAGCTTTCTTT
NA	TRBV25-1	TRBJ1-4	NA	15	CASSRGGGVNEKLFF	TGTGCCAGCAGTAGGGGAGGCGGAGTTAATGAAAAACTGTTTTTT